The 23 T cell receptor beta chains reported below all come from one sample, sequenced in a study of cytomegalovirus exposure and HLA in healthy donors. This PCR relied on a set of 60 Vbeta primers and 13 Jbeta primers. This table comes from immunoSEQ multiplex PCR, and its TCRdb copy is limited to in-frame clones, with some not included. This sample has 130,000 or so clones, with around four fifths found just once. Sequencing used PBMCs. All receptors derive from a man aged 40-50 years in good health and CMV-seronegative.

V is TRBV28 and J is TRBJ2-3; 11 bases fit TRBD2. Germline CDR1 reads MDHEN; CDR2 reads SYDVKM. This CDR3 region has 15 residues. V dropped 5 bases and J dropped 6; count of bases not matched to a gene: 7. The CDR3 loop is CASSTSGSDLDTQYF. The CDR3 bases are TGTGCCAGCAGTACTAGCGGGAGTGATTTGGATACGCAGTATTTT.

The J gene is TRBJ1-6, the V gene TRBV11-2; D is unresolved. CDR3 length: 16 amino acids. Trimming shortened V by 5 bases and J by 4 bases, and 15 bases separated the two germline ends. The germline CDR1 and CDR2 sequences are SGHAT and FQNNGV. The CDR3: CASSAHKPKYNSPLHF. In DNA, the CDR3 is TGTGCCAGCAGCGCTCATAAGCCGAAGTATAATTCACCCCTCCACTTT.

The chain couples TRBV14 to TRBJ1-1; D is uncertain. V lost 1 base and J 6 bases, leaving 9 bases between the germline ends. Per the germline V gene, CDR1 is SGHDN and CDR2 is FVKESK. This CDR3 is built from 13 residues. This CDR3 reads CASSQGRAAEAFF. The CDR3 coding sequence is TGTGCCAGCAGCCAAGGTCGCGCGGCTGAAGCTTTCTTT.

This clone appeared a few times. The V gene is TRBV4-1, the J gene TRBJ2-1; TRBD1 matches at 9 bases. V was clipped by 0 bases and J by 9 bases; unmatched bases: 12. This CDR3 has 17 amino acids. The germline V gene encodes CDR1 MGHRA and CDR2 YSYEKL. CDR3 bases: TGCGCCAGCAGCCAAGATTGGGGGACAGGGAGGGGTCGTGAGCAGTTCTTC. Protein: CASSQDWGTGRGREQFF.

CDR3 amino acids: CASSPRRQYNEQFF. The CDR3 DNA is TGTGCCAGCAGTCCCCGACGACAGTACAATGAGCAGTTCTTC. The chain carries TRBV27 and TRBJ2-1; the D gene is possibly TRBD1 (5 bases). CDR1 MNHEY and CDR2 SMNVEV come from the germline V gene (reference sequence). With 5 bases removed from V and 4 bases from J, the gap between germline ends came to 12 bases. The CDR3 length is 14 residues.

This sequence joins TRBV7-2 and TRBJ2-5; 10 bases map to TRBD2. The CDR3 has 15 amino acids. After removal of 5 bases from V and 3 bases from J, the junction contained 6 bases not matched to a gene. CDR1 is SGHTA and CDR2 is FQGNSA in the germline V gene. The CDR3 here is CASSGQREGKETQYF. The CDR3 DNA reads as TGTGCCAGCAGCGGTCAGCGGGAGGGGAAAGAGACCCAGTACTTC.

V is TRBV7-2 and J is TRBJ1-1; D perhaps matches TRBD1 (6 bases). This CDR3 has 15 amino acids. Deletions cut 3 bases from V and 0 bases from J, with 11 bases between. The germline V gene encodes CDR1 SGHTA and CDR2 FQGNSA. The CDR3 sequence is CASSFQGGVNTEAFF. CDR3 coding DNA: TGTGCCAGCAGCTTTCAAGGGGGGGTGAACACTGAAGCTTTCTTT.

J is TRBJ1-2 and V is TRBV19; possibly TRBD1 for D (5 bases). Per the germline V gene, CDR1 is LNHDA and CDR2 is SQIVND (reference sequence). Trimming cost V 4 bases and J 2 bases, with 8 bases left between them. The CDR3 sequence is 13 residues long. The CDR3 protein is CASSNDRNYGYTF. The CDR3, as DNA: TGTGCCAGTAGTAATGACAGAAACTATGGCTACACCTTC.

The sample holds one count of this clone. This chain joins TRBV5-1 and TRBJ1-2, with TRBD1 as a possible D gene (5 bases). The CDR3 runs to 16 residues. V was shortened by 4 bases and J by 3 bases, with 19 bases between the two germline ends. Germline CDR1 reads SGHRS; CDR2 reads YFSETQ. CDR3 DNA sequence: TGCGCCAGCAGCCGGGCCGGCGGGGGAGACGACTATGGCTACACCTTC. Encoded protein: CASSRAGGGDDYGYTF.

The sample holds one count of this clone. The V call is TRBV28, the J call TRBJ1-2; D might be TRBD1 (5 bases). CDR3 size: 19 residues. The V and J ends lost 7 bases and 2 bases respectively, with 29 bases between them. The germline V gene has CDR1 MDHEN and CDR2 SYDVKM. CDR3 DNA sequence: TGTGCCAGCACTGGGGCCTCAGCACCCTTTATGCCAAGGAACTATGGCTACACCTTC. Amino acids: CASTGASAPFMPRNYGYTF.

V gene TRBV14 combines with J gene TRBJ2-7; maybe TRBD2 (6 bases). Between the trimmed V and J ends, which lost 2 bases and 7 bases, there was a span of 15 bases. CDR3 length: 14 residues. The germline V gene has CDR1 SGHDN and CDR2 FVKESK. The CDR3 reads CASSQHIGGVEQYF. The CDR3 DNA reads TGTGCCAGCAGCCAACATATCGGGGGAGTTGAGCAGTACTTC.

This rearrangement joins TRBV10-3 to TRBJ2-7; D is perhaps TRBD1 (8 bases). With 6 bases removed from V and 7 bases from J, the gap between germline ends came to 19 bases. CDR3 length: 14 amino acids. Germline V gene lookup returns CDR1 ENHRY and CDR2 SYGVKD. The CDR3 protein is CAISALTGEGEQYF. The CDR3 coding sequence is TGTGCCATCAGCGCCCTGACAGGGGAGGGGGAGCAGTACTTC.

In regard to this clone: Additional DNA sequences in this sample encode the identical CDR3. The chain carries TRBV7-2 and TRBJ2-3; D call uncertain. This CDR3 comprises 14 residues. The V gene's germline CDR1 is SGHTA and CDR2 FQGNSA. V lost 0 bases and J 1 base, leaving 5 bases between the germline ends. The DNA of the CDR3 is TGTGCCAGCAGCTTAGCACGGGGCACAGATACGCAGTATTTT. The encoded protein is CASSLARGTDTQYF.

About this clone: This sample also contains other DNA sequences that code for the same CDR3. The V call is TRBV29-1, the J call TRBJ2-2; weak D call: TRBD1 (6 bases). Germline CDR1 SQVTM, CDR2 ANQGSEA. V lost 7 bases and J 5 bases, leaving 11 bases between the germline ends. This CDR3 spans 12 amino acids. CDR3 region: CSGDIGTGELFF. The CDR3, as DNA: TGCAGCGGGGACATAGGGACCGGGGAGCTGTTTTTT.

This clone is a singleton in its sample. The J gene is TRBJ1-1, the V gene TRBV19; unclear D gene. This CDR3 spans 15 amino acids. Germline CDR1 LNHDA, CDR2 SQIVND (reference sequence). V was trimmed by 1 base and J by 1 base, leaving 10 bases between them. The chain's CDR3 is CASSIGPGTNTEAFF. The CDR3 DNA is TGTGCCAGTAGTATAGGGCCGGGAACGAACACTGAAGCTTTCTTT.

This chain uses TRBV4-3 with TRBJ2-3; 12 positions agree with TRBD2. Germline assignment: CDR1 LGHNA and CDR2 YSLEER. Germline trimming cut 0 bases from V and 2 bases from J; bases unmatched to any gene: 6. CDR3 length: 18 residues. In DNA form, the CDR3 reads TGCGCCAGCAGCCAAGATCACGCTAGCGGGAGGGCCACAGATACGCAGTATTTT. Its translation is CASSQDHASGRATDTQYF.

The rearrangement links TRBV6-5 to TRBJ2-5; 9 nucleotides agree with TRBD1. The CDR3 spans 15 residues. After removal of 6 bases from V and 2 bases from J, the junction contained 7 bases not matched to a gene. Germline CDR1 reads MNHEY; CDR2 reads SVGAGI. Here the CDR3 reads CASRPTDRGQETQYF. DNA for the CDR3: TGTGCCAGCAGGCCGACGGACAGGGGACAAGAGACCCAGTACTTC.

The rearrangement joins TRBV7-2 to TRBJ2-1; 7 nucleotides agree with TRBD1. V lost 1 base and J lost 7; bases outside the gene matches: 10. The CDR3 is 16 amino acids. Germline values: CDR1 SGHTA, CDR2 FQGNSA. CDR3 loop: CASSLVGQPGMNEQFF. CDR3 bases: TGTGCCAGCAGCTTAGTGGGACAGCCGGGTATGAATGAGCAGTTCTTC.

The gene calls are TRBV6-6 and TRBJ1-4; no definite D call. The V gene's germline CDR1 is MNHNY and CDR2 SVGAGI (reference sequence). Between the trimmed V and J ends, which lost 0 bases and 7 bases, there was a span of 3 bases. The CDR3 is 12 residues long. The CDR3 protein is CASSYSLEKLFF. The CDR3, as DNA: TGTGCCAGCAGTTACTCTCTTGAAAAACTGTTTTTT.

The rearrangement uses TRBV9 and TRBJ1-3; D is undetermined. CDR1 and CDR2 from the germline V gene are SGDLS and YYNGEE. Deletions cut 0 bases from V and 7 bases from J, with 14 bases between. The CDR3 spans 15 residues. DNA for the CDR3: TGTGCCAGCAGCGTAGTTGGCAACGCCCAGAACACCATATATTTT. Its protein product is CASSVVGNAQNTIYF.

The chain uses TRBV5-4 and TRBJ2-7, with D possibly matching TRBD2 (6 bases). This CDR3 region has 15 residues. The V end was cut by 1 base, the J end by 0 bases, with 11 bases between. Germline lookup yields CDR1 SGHNT and CDR2 YYREEE (reference sequence). The CDR3 sequence is CASSLSSGASYEQYF. CDR3 nucleotides: TGTGCCAGCAGCTTGAGTAGCGGAGCCTCCTACGAGCAGTACTTC.

The chain joins TRBV9 to TRBJ2-1; a weak D match, TRBD1 (7 bases). The germline V and J ends were trimmed by 4 bases and 7 bases, with 15 bases remaining between them. Per the germline V gene, CDR1 is SGDLS and CDR2 is YYNGEE. The CDR3 covers 14 residues. This CDR3 reads CASSPRGVRNEQFF. The CDR3, as DNA: TGTGCCAGCAGCCCCAGGGGGGTCCGTAATGAGCAGTTCTTC.

The chain couples TRBV10-3 to TRBJ2-1; no clear D gene. The CDR3 contains 15 residues. With 1 base removed from V and 0 bases from J, the gap between germline ends came to 7 bases. Germline V gene data show CDR1 as ENHRY and CDR2 as SYGVKD. The CDR3 nucleotides are TGTGCCATCAGTGAGTTGGCAGGCTCCTACAATGAGCAGTTCTTC. It codes for CAISELAGSYNEQFF.